These 28 T cell receptor beta chains were sequenced from one sample in a study of blood T cell repertoires in COVID-19 (dated by TCRdb to the early 2020s). The library was produced with the immunoSEQ multiplex PCR assay. The table was pulled from immuneACCESS by TCRdb, which kept in-frame rearrangements only. Such tables lose some clones; where checked, under half of the loss comes from unresolved V genes, and the rest has no known cause. Present in this sample are around 200,000 clones, about 83% of which were seen just once. In total, the top ten clones hold over 0.7% of the sample. Sequencing was carried out using peripheral blood. The source is a woman younger than 30 who had recovered from COVID-19.

This clone was seen only once. The rearrangement links TRBV19 to TRBJ2-1, with D possibly matching TRBD1 (7 bases). This CDR3 spans 14 amino acids. The germline V and J ends were trimmed by 5 bases and 3 bases, with 11 bases remaining between them. Germline V gives CDR1 LNHDA, CDR2 SQIVND (reference sequence). The CDR3 nucleotides read TGTGCCAGTAGTCCGCGGGACAGCTACAATGAGCAGTTCTTC. This gives the protein CASSPRDSYNEQFF.

V and J are TRBV2 and TRBJ1-2; TRBD1 matches 7 bases. The CDR3 covers 13 residues. Germline values: CDR1 SNHLY, CDR2 FYNNEI. V lost 9 bases and J lost 4; bases outside the gene matches: 8. CDR3 protein: CASTGEGSYGYTF. As DNA, the CDR3 is TGTGCCAGTACAGGGGAAGGAAGCTATGGCTACACCTTC.

This chain uses TRBV4-3 with TRBJ2-3; D ambiguous. The V gene's germline CDR1 is LGHNA and CDR2 YSLEER. The V and J ends lost 2 bases and 2 bases respectively, with 11 bases between them. The CDR3 has 15 residues. The CDR3 DNA sequence: TGCGCCAGCAGCCAATCCCAGTCCATCACAGATACGCAGTATTTT. As protein: CASSQSQSITDTQYF.

The CDR3 region is CAISGRGYF. The CDR3 nucleotides are TGTGCCATCAGTGGAAGGGGATACTTC. V and J are TRBV10-3 and TRBJ2-7; tentatively, D is TRBD1 (5 bases). Germline V gene data show CDR1 as ENHRY and CDR2 as SYGVKD. The CDR3 length is 9 residues. Trimming took off 4 bases at V and 13 bases at J, with 8 bases between the two ends.

This clone was detected once. The chain links TRBV11-1 to TRBJ2-1; D remains ambiguous. Germline-derived CDR1 and CDR2 are SGHAT and FQDESV (reference sequence). The CDR3 totals 13 residues. Trimming removed 2 bases at V and 7 bases at J, with 9 bases between. The CDR3 region has the DNA TGTGCCAGCAGCTTAAACTGGGCAAATGAGCAGTTCTTC. It codes for CASSLNWANEQFF.

This chain links TRBV28 with TRBJ2-7; D is perhaps TRBD2 (6 bases). This CDR3 has 15 residues. The V and J ends lost 4 bases and 2 bases respectively, with 15 bases between them. The germline V gene has CDR1 MDHEN and CDR2 SYDVKM. In nucleotides, the CDR3 is TGTGCCAGCAGTTCATCCTGGACTACCACCTACGAGCAGTACGTC. It is translated as CASSSSWTTTYEQYV.

This sequence joins TRBV4-1 and TRBJ2-3; 7 positions match TRBD1. Germline values: CDR1 MGHRA, CDR2 YSYEKL. The CDR3 spans 15 residues. J gave up 3 bases and V 5 bases, and 8 bases lay outside the gene matches. The CDR3 loop is CASSEQGITTDTQYF. The CDR3 DNA sequence: TGCGCCAGCAGCGAACAGGGGATTACGACAGATACGCAGTATTTT.

This sequence joins TRBV21-1 and TRBJ2-6; TRBD2, the table's D call, lacks a check against the DNA. TRBV21-1 is reported as a pseudogene. The CDR3 extends over 17 amino acids. CDR3 amino acids: CASITGGNASGANVLTF. CDR3 DNA: TGTGCCAGCATTACCGGGGGTAATGCCTCTGGGGCCAACGTCCTGACTTTC.

This clone was seen more than once but under ten times. V usage is TRBV4-1 and J usage is TRBJ2-7; D may be TRBD1 (6 bases). The CDR3 has 12 amino acids. Looked up from germline, CDR1 is MGHRA and CDR2 is YSYEKL. Between the trimmed V and J ends, which lost 3 bases and 5 bases, there was a span of 8 bases. In DNA, the CDR3 is TGCGCCAGCAGCCATCCAGGGGACGAGCAGTACTTC. It is translated as CASSHPGDEQYF.

The chain has TRBV11-1 and TRBJ1-1; D remains ambiguous. CDR1 and CDR2 from the germline V gene are SGHAT and FQDESV (reference sequence). The length of the CDR3 is 14 residues. Trimming removed 7 bases at V and 1 base at J, with 13 bases between. The CDR3 region is CASTQSGPNTEAFF. As DNA, the CDR3 is TGTGCCAGCACCCAGAGTGGGCCGAACACTGAAGCTTTCTTT.

The table lists this clone with a few counts. CDR3 nucleotide sequence: TGTGCCAGCAATTTGTTGGGGGGGCCCTACGAGCAGTACTTC. Its translation: CASNLLGGPYEQYF. V is TRBV7-2 and J is TRBJ2-7; tentative D call: TRBD2 (7 bases). This CDR3 comprises 14 residues. Germline CDR1 and CDR2: SGHTA and FQGNSA. V gave up 7 bases and J gave up 2 bases, with 15 bases separating them.

This rearrangement joins TRBV6-2 or TRBV6-3 to TRBJ1-1; D is undetermined. The germline V and J ends were trimmed by 0 bases and 1 base, with 6 bases remaining between them. The CDR3 length is 14 residues. Germline CDR1 and CDR2: MNHEY and SVGEGT. The chain's CDR3 is CASSYSSENTEAFF. The DNA of the CDR3 is TGTGCCAGCAGTTACTCGTCAGAGAACACTGAAGCTTTCTTT.

The V call is TRBV6-5, the J call TRBJ2-7; 7 bases agree with TRBD1. The CDR3 length is 14 residues. J lost 2 bases, V lost 2 bases, and 3 bases had no gene match. Germline V CDR1 and CDR2: MNHEY, SVGAGI. The CDR3 region has the DNA TGTGCCAGCAGTTACCGGGACAGCCCCTACGAGCAGTACTTC. This codes for CASSYRDSPYEQYF.

The CDR3 is CASRLLAVPGELFF. The CDR3 DNA sequence: TGTGCCAGTAGGCTACTAGCGGTCCCCGGGGAGCTGTTTTTT. This rearrangement joins TRBV19 to TRBJ2-2; TRBD2 agrees at 8 bases. The CDR3 sequence is 14 residues long. With V trimmed by 6 bases and J by 6 bases, 6 bases remained unmatched. Germline V lookup: CDR1 LNHDA, CDR2 SQIVND (reference sequence).

This chain joins TRBV9 and TRBJ2-7; D unclear. The CDR3 spans 16 residues. Germline V gives CDR1 SGDLS, CDR2 YYNGEE. V lost 0 bases and J 0 bases, leaving 13 bases between the germline ends. The DNA for the CDR3 is TGTGCCAGCAGCGTAGCCCCGGCGGCGAGCTCCTACGAGCAGTACTTC. Translating it yields CASSVAPAASSYEQYF.

The chain joins TRBV11-1 to TRBJ2-4, with a weak D call TRBD2 (5 bases). V lost 5 bases to trimming and J lost 0 bases, with 11 bases between them. The CDR3 length is 15 residues. In germline, CDR1 is SGHAT, CDR2 FQDESV (reference sequence). The CDR3 coding sequence is TGTGCCAGCAGCCAGGAGCGGTTAGCCAAAAACATTCAGTACTTC. Translating it yields CASSQERLAKNIQYF.

CDR3 amino acids: CASSPGDRVRDTEAFF. The CDR3, as DNA: TGTGCCAGCAGCCCGGGGGACAGGGTTCGAGACACTGAAGCTTTCTTT. The chain is built from TRBV11-2 and TRBJ1-1, with 9 bases matching TRBD1. CDR3 length: 16 residues. Germline CDR1 reads SGHAT; CDR2 reads FQNNGV. With 5 bases clipped from V and 3 bases from J, the junction kept 10 bases outside the gene matches. Variable domain in full (rest from reference TRBV11-2 and TRBJ1-1): EAGVAQSPRYKIIEKRQSVAFWCNPISGHATLYWYQQILGQGPKLLIQFQNNGVVDDSQLPKDRFSAERLKGVDSTLKIQPAKLEDSAVYLCASSPGDRVRDTEAFFGQGTRLTVV.

The chain uses TRBV2 and TRBJ1-1; TRBD1 agrees at 8 bases. The trim removed 6 bases at V and 1 base at J, leaving 4 bases unmatched. CDR3 length: 14 residues. Germline lookup yields CDR1 SNHLY and CDR2 FYNNEI. The chain's CDR3 is CASSTQGGNTEAFF. The DNA for the CDR3 is TGTGCCAGCAGCACACAGGGGGGGAACACTGAAGCTTTCTTT.

This chain connects TRBV5-6 to TRBJ1-1; 8 bases align to TRBD1. This CDR3 contains 15 residues. The germline CDR1 and CDR2 sequences are SGHDT and YYEEEE. With V trimmed by 6 bases and J by 4 bases, 11 bases remained unmatched. CDR3 nucleotide sequence: TGTGCCAGCAACAAAAACAGGGGGGTAGGCACTGAAGCTTTCTTT. Protein product: CASNKNRGVGTEAFF.

The chain uses TRBV6-5 and TRBJ2-5; 9 bases map to TRBD2. The CDR3 covers 14 residues. V lost 11 bases to trimming and J lost 4 bases; unmatched junction nucleotides: 11. CDR1 and CDR2 (germline): MNHEY, SVGAGI. CDR3 DNA sequence: TGTGCCGGTGCTGGGCGGGGGGGCGGAGAGACCCAGTACTTC. It is translated as CAGAGRGGGETQYF.

As for this clone: The sample contains more than one DNA sequence encoding this CDR3. The chain employs TRBV19 and TRBJ1-6; D call uncertain. The CDR3 extends over 13 amino acids. V was shortened by 3 bases and J by 10 bases, with 10 bases between the two germline ends. Germline assignment: CDR1 LNHDA and CDR2 SQIVND (reference sequence). Here the CDR3 reads CASSMGSSSPLHF. Here the CDR3 DNA reads TGTGCCAGTAGTATGGGGAGCAGCTCACCCCTCCACTTT.

There are a few counts of this clone. The chain joins TRBV19 to TRBJ1-5; possible D gene TRBD1, 5 bases. Looked up from germline, CDR1 is LNHDA and CDR2 is SQIVND (reference sequence). The CDR3 is made up of 15 amino acids. Deletions cut 6 bases from V and 4 bases from J, with 16 bases between. CDR3 in DNA: TGTGCCAGTAGCCTAGGGGCGCTGGGGAATCAGCCCCAGCATTTT. Protein sequence: CASSLGALGNQPQHF.

V usage is TRBV7-2 and J usage is TRBJ2-5; TRBD2 agrees at 8 bases. V was pared by 5 bases and J by 1 base, with 3 bases of the junction left unmatched. The CDR3 has 14 amino acids. Germline CDR1 and CDR2: SGHTA and FQGNSA. The CDR3 nucleotides read TGTGCCAGCAGCAGAAGCGGGGGCCAAGAGACCCAGTACTTC. It yields the protein CASSRSGGQETQYF.

The table lists this clone with a few counts. This chain joins TRBV30 and TRBJ2-1; 10 bases line up with TRBD2. This CDR3 is 14 amino acids long. CDR1 and CDR2 (germline): GTSNPN, SVGIG (reference sequence). The trim removed 0 bases at V and 8 bases at J, leaving 4 bases unmatched. The CDR3 spells CAWSVASGGHEQFF. For the CDR3, the DNA is TGTGCCTGGAGTGTTGCTAGCGGGGGCCATGAGCAGTTCTTC.

CDR3 sequence reads: CASSPRVSGSPDTQYF. The CDR3 DNA is TGTGCCAGCTCACCAAGAGTTAGCGGGAGCCCAGATACGCAGTATTTT. The chain uses TRBV18 and TRBJ2-3; 9 bases are shared with TRBD2. Germline-derived CDR1 and CDR2 are KGHSH and LQKENI. The CDR3 extends over 16 amino acids. V lost 2 bases, J lost 4 bases, and 7 bases stayed unmatched.

The chain has TRBV24-1 and TRBJ1-5; the D is unclear. The CDR3 totals 12 residues. Trimming pared 3 bases from V and 4 bases from J, leaving 3 bases between. Per the germline V gene, CDR1 is KGHDR and CDR2 is SFDVKD. Written as DNA, the CDR3 is TGTGCCACCAGTGATCAGAATCAGCCCCAGCATTTT. It encodes CATSDQNQPQHF.

The chain uses TRBV7-9 and TRBJ2-7, with 12 nucleotides matching TRBD1. V was pared by 3 bases and J by 6 bases, with 6 bases of the junction left unmatched. Germline V CDR1 and CDR2: SEHNR, FQNEAQ (reference sequence). The CDR3 runs 15 residues. The CDR3 loop is CASSLGDRGPLEQYV. In DNA, the CDR3 is TGTGCCAGCAGCTTGGGGGACAGGGGGCCCCTCGAGCAGTACGTC.

This chain joins TRBV27 and TRBJ1-2; D not resolved. The CDR3 runs 15 residues. With 0 bases removed from V and 4 bases from J, the gap between germline ends came to 12 bases. Germline lookup yields CDR1 MNHEY and CDR2 SMNVEV (reference sequence). In DNA, the CDR3 is TGTGCCAGCAGTTTATCTGCGGCCTTCTTCTATGGCTACACCTTC. Translation: CASSLSAAFFYGYTF.